This T cell receptor beta chain was observed in a study of blood T cell repertoires in COVID-19 (TCRdb year 2020). The study in broad terms: Samples from collaborators originated in the United States, Italy and Spain and spanned both the acute and convalescent phases of COVID-19. The prospective study material was composed of cDNA or gDNA derived from T cells, B-cell-depleted T cells, or PBMCs. Deeply sampled blood TCRbeta repertoires from subjects exposed to, actively infected with, or recovered from COVID-19 were included in the dataset. A freely available public database, intended as a resource for researchers studying the immune response to SARS-CoV-2, is where the repertoires were released. The samples were drawn from the first 160 participants of the ongoing ImmuneRACE study and from 1,254 subjects provided by 6 global collaborators. Nearly every sample came with metadata listing a de-identified subject ID, COVID-19 status, age in years and sex. HLA class I and class II types, where available, came from metadata supplied by the sample provider rather than from assay-based typing. Here is what the overall study found, with its caveats: How much clinical and demographic metadata was included differed by source and by participant, and the metadata was provided uncurated.

The V end loses 7 bases and the J end loses 13 bases, and a stretch of 22 bases separates them. The CDR3 has 13 amino acids, counting the end cysteine and phenylalanine. Only the CDR3 portion is preserved as DNA: 39 bases, with reading frame beginning at the first base. TCRbeta CDR3 regions were amplified from genomic DNA by means of the immunoSEQ Assay, a bias-controlled multiplex PCR. The authors' pipeline ran thus. Nucleated cell counts per sample were estimated from amplification of reference gene primers within the assay. To quantify the absolute abundance of each unique TCRbeta CDR3 rearrangement, sequence reads were collapsed and filtered. For each sample, productive Simpson clonality was calculated as the square root of Simpson's diversity index over productive rearrangements. Held by TCRdb, this immuneACCESS table contains in-frame sequences only and omits some clones. Under half of the omission traces to an unresolved V gene where checked; the cause of the rest is unknown. D and trimming come from the DNA, and the V and J calls and clone size come from that table. The table for this sample lists 200,000 to 250,000 clones; approximately 80% of them were counted only once. Roughly 7% of the sample is held by the ten biggest clonotypes.

In Seattle, one collaborating source enrolled patients while the infection was active and tracked those patients longitudinally over the course of disease. Collaborating institutions collected whole blood in K2EDTA tubes following their own protocols. Collaborator samples were shipped for TCRbeta analysis as frozen whole blood, isolated PBMCs, or DNA extracted from either sample type. This clone is a singleton in its sample. The specificity of this receptor is unknown. Per-base qualities were not stored, and no clone one base away is much larger. The chain uses TRBV12-3 or TRBV12-4 and TRBJ1-2; there is no confident call for the D gene. The sequence derives from an elderly woman with COVID-19, enrolled during active disease. Sample: peripheral blood. The DNA is TGTGCCAGCACCACCCCGGCAAGAACTTGGAGCACCTTC. It codes for CASTTPARTWSTF.